Listed below are T cell receptor beta chains from one sample, sequenced in a study of shared clonotypes between healthy human individuals. The repertoire was sequenced with immunoSEQ multiplex PCR; TCRdb's copy has only in-frame clones and lacks some. The data hold 650,000 to 800,000 clones, with just over 90% observed a single time. The sample comprised naive CD8+ T cells sorted from blood. The source of these receptors is a man aged 25 to 45 in good health. CDR3s include the opening cysteine and the closing phenylalanine or tryptophan. The order of the fields is D gene, clone size, CDR3 length, V gene, J gene, CDR3 DNA, CDR3 protein. D genes are given only for firm matches. Size is omitted from some rows. Given values are once, few, many or a class for expanded clones.

-	once	14	TRBV21-1	TRBJ1-5	TGTGCCAGCAGCAAGAGGGACGGCAATCAGCCCCAGCATTTT	CASSKRDGNQPQHF
TRBD2	-	17	TRBV19	TRBJ2-2	TGTGCCAGTAGTATGACTAGCGCCCTACCAAACACCGGGGAGCTGTTTTTT	CASSMTSALPNTGELFF
-	-	17	TRBV19	TRBJ2-5	TGTGCCAGTAGTACCCACCTAGACAGAACGTACCAAGAGACCCAGTACTTC	CASSTHLDRTYQETQYF
TRBD1	once	19	TRBV27	TRBJ2-2	TGTGCCAGCAGTTTATTCCCCGTAACCGGGACAGGGTGGGCCGGGGAGCTGTTTTTT	CASSLFPVTGTGWAGELFF
-	-	13	TRBV7-9	TRBJ1-1	TGTGCCAGCAGGGACACAGGGCTGACTGAAGCTTTCTTT	CASRDTGLTEAFF
TRBD2	-	17	TRBV7-9	TRBJ2-3	TGTGCCAGCAGCTTAGGCTCCGCTAGCGGTGACACAGATACGCAGTATTTT	CASSLGSASGDTDTQYF
-	once	15	TRBV5-1	TRBJ1-4	TGCGCCAGCAGCTTGTCAGGGGCTGCTAATGAAAAACTGTTTTTT	CASSLSGAANEKLFF
-	-	16	TRBV9	TRBJ2-3	TGTGCCAGCAGCGTAGAGGGTCTGGGGGCGACAGATACGCAGTATTTT	CASSVEGLGATDTQYF
TRBD1	once	14	TRBV28	TRBJ1-2	TGTGCCAGCAGTTTGGGACAGGAGGCCAACGGCTACACCTTC	CASSLGQEANGYTF
-	-	14	TRBV6-5	TRBJ2-7	TGTGCCAGCAGTTATTTGGACAGCTCCTACGAGCAGTACTTC	CASSYLDSSYEQYF
-	-	10	TRBV7-9	TRBJ1-1	TGTGCCAGCAGGGGGGTTGAAGCTTTCTTT	CASRGVEAFF
TRBD1	once	17	TRBV14	TRBJ2-7	TGTGCCAGCAGCCAAGGGGCCCGGGACAGGGGGCGATGGGAGCAGTACTTC	CASSQGARDRGRWEQYF
-	-	16	TRBV15	TRBJ1-1	TGTGCCACCAGCAGAACAAGAACAGGGCAGAACACTGAAGCTTTCTTT	CATSRTRTGQNTEAFF
TRBD2	-	15	TRBV5-1	TRBJ2-1	TGCGCCAGCAGCATTCCGTCGGGAGGGCCGAATGAGCAGTTCTTC	CASSIPSGGPNEQFF
-	-	11	TRBV27	TRBJ2-1	TGTGCCAGCAGTTTCTCAAATGAGCAGTTCTTC	CASSFSNEQFF
-	-	16	TRBV19	TRBJ2-3	TGTGCCAGTAGTTCGCCCGGAGCGGACTTCACAGATACGCAGTATTTT	CASSSPGADFTDTQYF